This T cell receptor beta chain was captured by sequencing in a study of post-analysis software for immune sequencing data. Study as a whole: There were relapsing-remitting, secondary progressive and progressive-relapsing multiple sclerosis among the disease courses included. Whole-study results and caveats: Same-batch samples co-clustered strongly by F measure. Multiple sclerosis patients showed significantly lower normalized Chao1 diversity than controls did. Elevated frequency relative to controls characterized four to six TRBV segments in patients, TRBV5-6, TRBV5-1 and TRBV20-1 among them.

This clonotype was seen a handful of times. Its antigen is unknown. Included in the TCR beta cDNA libraries were unique molecular identifiers. TCRdb independently ran MiXCR on the PCR reads; one entry per CDR3 protein. The repertoire holds about 800,000 distinct CDR3 sequences, roughly 27% seen once, with around 0.55% in the top ten. V shed 5 bases and J 2 bases; nucleotides not matched to a gene: 6. The CDR3 consists of 16 residues. CDR1 and CDR2 from the germline V gene are SGHTA and FQGNSA. The gene calls are TRBV7-2 and TRBJ2-3, with 11 bases identical to TRBD2. This TCR came from a girl aged 5-17 years with multiple sclerosis. Material: blood. The DNA for the CDR3 is TGTGCCAGCAGCGCTGGGACTAGCGGTTACACAGATACGCAGTATTTT. It specifies CASSAGTSGYTDTQYF.